This T cell receptor beta chain was profiled in a study of blood T cell repertoires in COVID-19. Study-wide background: COVID-19 samples collected from the United States, Italy and Spain covered acute and convalescent phases. The analysed material was cDNA or gDNA that came from T cells, B-cell-depleted T cells, or PBMCs.

V shed 4 bases and J 2 bases; nucleotides not matched to a gene: 12. The germline V gene encodes CDR1 SGHNT and CDR2 YYREEE (reference sequence). This CDR3 region has 17 residues. TCRdb keeps only in-frame clones here, not all; method: immunoSEQ multiplex PCR. The sample yields some 15,000 clones, 83% seen once. The sample was peripheral blood. The receptor comes from an older woman with acute or convalescent COVID-19. The chain carries TRBV5-4 and TRBJ2-1; 7 nucleotides line up with TRBD2. For the CDR3, the DNA is TGTGCCAGCAGCCTCCCCGTAATCGCGGGGGCCTACAATGAGCAGTTCTTC. Protein sequence: CASSLPVIAGAYNEQFF.